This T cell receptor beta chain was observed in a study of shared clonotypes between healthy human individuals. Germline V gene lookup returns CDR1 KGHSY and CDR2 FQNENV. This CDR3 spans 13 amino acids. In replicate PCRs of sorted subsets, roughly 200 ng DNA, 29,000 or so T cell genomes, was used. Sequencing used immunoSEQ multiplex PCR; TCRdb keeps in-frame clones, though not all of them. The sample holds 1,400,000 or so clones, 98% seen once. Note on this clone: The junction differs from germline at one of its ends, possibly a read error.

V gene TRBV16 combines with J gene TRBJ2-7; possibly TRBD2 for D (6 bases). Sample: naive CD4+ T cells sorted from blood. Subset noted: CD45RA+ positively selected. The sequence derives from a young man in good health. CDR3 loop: CASSQLLSGTPFF. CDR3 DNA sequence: TGTGCCAGCAGCCAATTACTATCCGGGACTCCATTCTTC.